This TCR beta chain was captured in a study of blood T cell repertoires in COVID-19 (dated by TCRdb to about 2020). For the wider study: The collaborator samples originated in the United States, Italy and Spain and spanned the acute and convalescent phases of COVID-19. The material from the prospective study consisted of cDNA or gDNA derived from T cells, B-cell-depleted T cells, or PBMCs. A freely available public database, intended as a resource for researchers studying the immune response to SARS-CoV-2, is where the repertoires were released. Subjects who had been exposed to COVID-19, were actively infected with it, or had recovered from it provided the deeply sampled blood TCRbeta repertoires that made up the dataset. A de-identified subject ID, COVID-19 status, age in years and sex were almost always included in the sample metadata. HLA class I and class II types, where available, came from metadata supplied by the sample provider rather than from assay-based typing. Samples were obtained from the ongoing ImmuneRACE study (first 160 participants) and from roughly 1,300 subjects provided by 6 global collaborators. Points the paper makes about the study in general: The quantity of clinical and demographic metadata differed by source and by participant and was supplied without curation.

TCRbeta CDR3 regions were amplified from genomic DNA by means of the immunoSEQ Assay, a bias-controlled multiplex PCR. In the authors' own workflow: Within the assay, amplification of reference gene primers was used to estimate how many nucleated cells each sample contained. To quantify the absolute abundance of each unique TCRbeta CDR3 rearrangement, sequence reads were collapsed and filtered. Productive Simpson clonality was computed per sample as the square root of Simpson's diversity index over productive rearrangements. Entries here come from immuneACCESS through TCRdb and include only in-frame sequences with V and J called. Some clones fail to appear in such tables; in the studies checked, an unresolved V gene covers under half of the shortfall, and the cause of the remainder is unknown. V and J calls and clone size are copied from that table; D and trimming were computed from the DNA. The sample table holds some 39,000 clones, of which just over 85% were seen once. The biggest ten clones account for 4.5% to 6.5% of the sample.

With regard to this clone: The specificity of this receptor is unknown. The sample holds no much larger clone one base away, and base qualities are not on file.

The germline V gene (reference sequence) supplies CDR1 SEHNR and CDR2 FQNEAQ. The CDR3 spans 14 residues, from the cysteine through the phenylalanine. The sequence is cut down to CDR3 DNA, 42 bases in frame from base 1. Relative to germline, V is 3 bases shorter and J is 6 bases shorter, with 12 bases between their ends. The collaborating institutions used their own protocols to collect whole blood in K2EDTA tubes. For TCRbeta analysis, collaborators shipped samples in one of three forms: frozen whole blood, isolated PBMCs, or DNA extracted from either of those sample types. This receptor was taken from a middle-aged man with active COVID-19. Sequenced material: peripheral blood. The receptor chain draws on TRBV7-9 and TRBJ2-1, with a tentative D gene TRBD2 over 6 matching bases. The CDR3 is CASSFASDVNEQFF. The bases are TGTGCCAGCAGCTTTGCTAGCGATGTCAATGAGCAGTTCTTC.